Presented here are 26 T cell receptor beta chains from one specimen sequenced in a study of memory CD4+ T cells and cytomegalovirus serostatus. Produced via immunoSEQ multiplex PCR; TCRdb's table is partial and in-frame only. The table lists tens of thousands of clones, 82% of them singletons. Single viable CD3+CD4+CD8-CD45RO+ cells were sorted as the memory CD4+ T cells. Sequencing was carried out using memory CD4+ T cells from blood. The receptor source for this set is an adult in good health and CMV-seronegative.

This clone was picked up a small number of times. The chain couples TRBV4-3 to TRBJ1-1, with 11 nucleotides matching TRBD1. V lost 6 bases and J lost 8; bases outside the gene matches: 8. The germline V gene encodes CDR1 LGHNA and CDR2 YSLEER. This CDR3 comprises 14 residues. CDR3 amino acids: CASRRGTGGSEAFF. In DNA form, the CDR3 reads TGCGCCAGCAGAAGGGGGACAGGGGGTTCGGAAGCTTTCTTT.

This clone was recorded a few times. J is TRBJ1-1 and V is TRBV19; no reliable D call. V shed 3 bases and J shed 5 bases, with 7 bases lying between them. The CDR3 contains 12 residues. Germline CDR1 is LNHDA and CDR2 is SQIVND (reference sequence). CDR3 amino acids: CASSMRVTEAFF. The CDR3 DNA is TGTGCCAGTAGTATGAGGGTTACTGAAGCTTTCTTT.

The gene calls are TRBV7-3 and TRBJ2-3; D is perhaps TRBD1 (6 bases). V was cut by 5 bases and J by 3 bases, with 9 bases left in between. Germline V CDR1 and CDR2: SGHTA, FQGTGA. CDR3 size: 13 residues. The CDR3 loop is CASSTGHTDTQYF. The CDR3 DNA is TGTGCCAGCAGCACAGGGCATACAGATACGCAGTATTTT.

This clone was found once. The genes are TRBV27 and TRBJ2-7; D is perhaps TRBD1 or TRBD2 (5 bases each). The CDR3 is 16 amino acids. Germline loops: CDR1 MNHEY, CDR2 SMNVEV (reference sequence). Trimming shortened V by 4 bases and J by 4 bases, and 20 bases separated the two germline ends. CDR3 amino acids: CASSSREARARYEQYF. In DNA, the CDR3 is TGTGCCAGCAGTTCCCGGGAAGCCAGGGCAAGATACGAGCAGTACTTC.

The J gene is TRBJ2-3, the V gene TRBV5-8, with D possibly being TRBD1 (6 bases). CDR3 length equals 15 residues. From germline, CDR1 is SGHTS and CDR2 YDEGEE. With 4 bases removed from V and 1 base from J, the gap between germline ends came to 13 bases. The CDR3 DNA follows: TGTGCCAGCAGCCTGGCAGGGGTAGGCACAGATACGCAGTATTTT. Translation: CASSLAGVGTDTQYF.

The count of this clone is one. This rearrangement joins TRBV5-6 to TRBJ2-7; D is possibly TRBD1 (6 bases). The CDR3 has 13 residues. Germline lookup yields CDR1 SGHDT and CDR2 YYEEEE. V lost 2 bases and J lost 5, with 11 bases in between. CDR3 residues: CASSLGSGDEQYF. The CDR3 bases are TGTGCCAGCAGCTTAGGTTCAGGGGACGAGCAGTACTTC. Using reference TRBV5-6 and TRBJ2-7 for the parts outside the CDR3, the full variable domain is DAGVTQSPTHLIKTRGQQVTLRCSPKSGHDTVSWYQQALGQGPQFIFQYYEEEERQRGNFPDRFSGHQFPNYSSELNVNALLLGDSALYLCASSLGSGDEQYFGPGTRLTVT.

The chain joins TRBV5-1 to TRBJ2-3; D gene uncertain. This CDR3 contains 16 residues. V shed 2 bases and J shed 0 bases, with 13 bases lying between them. Germline V CDR1 and CDR2: SGHRS, YFSETQ. The CDR3 loop is CASSFAELVSTDTQYF. CDR3 bases: TGCGCCAGCAGCTTTGCCGAACTGGTTAGCACAGATACGCAGTATTTT.

This clone has just a few counts. The rearrangement joins TRBV6-5 to TRBJ2-7, with 13 bases that match TRBD2. This CDR3 spans 15 amino acids. Germline CDR1 is MNHEY and CDR2 is SVGAGI. Trimming at V came to 2 bases and at J to 2 bases, leaving 0 bases not matched to a gene. The CDR3 region has the DNA TGTGCCAGCAGTTACGGACTAGCGGGGGCCTACGAGCAGTACTTC. Translating gives CASSYGLAGAYEQYF.

Remarks on this clone: This sample also contains other DNA sequences that code for the same CDR3. This rearrangement joins TRBV5-1 to TRBJ2-5; D gene unclear. The CDR3 consists of 12 residues. The V end was cut by 2 bases, the J end by 2 bases, with 4 bases between. Germline lookup yields CDR1 SGHRS and CDR2 YFSETQ. CDR3 loop: CASSFNQETQYF. CDR3 nucleotide sequence: TGCGCCAGCAGCTTCAATCAAGAGACCCAGTACTTC.

The J gene is TRBJ2-2, the V gene TRBV7-2; 8 bases are a match to TRBD1. Germline lookup yields CDR1 SGHTA and CDR2 FQGNSA. The CDR3 extends over 17 amino acids. With 6 bases clipped from V and 2 bases from J, the junction kept 11 bases outside the gene matches. The CDR3 loop is CASRTRTGTGNTGELFF. CDR3 nucleotides: TGTGCCAGCAGAACACGAACCGGGACAGGAAACACCGGGGAGCTGTTTTTT.

The table lists this clone with a few counts. This chain connects TRBV28 to TRBJ1-1; D is unclear. V was trimmed by 10 bases and J by 0 bases, leaving 18 bases between them. The length of the CDR3 is 15 residues. Germline loops: CDR1 MDHEN, CDR2 SYDVKM. CDR3 in amino acids: CAIHQSGGMNTEAFF. The DNA of the CDR3 is TGTGCCATCCATCAATCGGGTGGCATGAACACTGAAGCTTTCTTT.

The chain is built from TRBV11-3 and TRBJ2-1; TRBD2 matches at 9 bases. After removal of 5 bases from V and 7 bases from J, the junction contained 9 bases not matched to a gene. The CDR3 contains 15 residues. CDR1 is SGHNT, CDR2 YENEEA, per germline. The CDR3 protein is CASSHGLAGLNEQFF. The CDR3 DNA is TGTGCCAGCAGCCACGGCCTAGCGGGGTTAAATGAGCAGTTCTTC.

V is TRBV9 and J is TRBJ2-5; the match to TRBD1 covers 8 bases. From germline, CDR1 is SGDLS and CDR2 YYNGEE. V was clipped by 4 bases and J by 5 bases; unmatched bases: 7. The CDR3 has 14 residues. This CDR3 reads CASSPGQGRETQYF. Here the CDR3 DNA reads TGTGCCAGCAGCCCCGGACAGGGACGGGAGACCCAGTACTTC.

This clone was seen a single time. This chain links TRBV19 with TRBJ2-7; TRBD1 aligns across 7 bases. The CDR3 contains 12 residues. Germline V lookup: CDR1 LNHDA, CDR2 SQIVND (reference sequence). With V trimmed by 6 bases and J by 4 bases, 3 bases remained unmatched. This CDR3 is CASSLTGYEQYF. CDR3 nucleotide sequence: TGTGCCAGTAGCCTGACAGGGTACGAGCAGTACTTC.

The V call is TRBV6-9, the J call TRBJ2-2; 8 nucleotides agree with TRBD2. In germline, CDR1 is MNHGY, CDR2 SVAAGI. V lost 6 bases, J lost 3 bases, and 6 bases stayed unmatched. CDR3 length equals 15 residues. The CDR3: CASRRAGEHTGELFF. The CDR3 region has the DNA TGTGCCAGCAGACGAGCGGGGGAGCACACCGGGGAGCTGTTTTTT.

The V and J genes are TRBV4-2 and TRBJ1-1, with 10 nucleotides matching TRBD1. V was clipped by 3 bases and J by 10 bases; unmatched bases: 8. CDR3 length: 14 amino acids. Germline CDR1 reads LGHNA; CDR2 reads YNFKEQ. This chain's CDR3 is CASSQEDRGSGAFF. The CDR3 region has the DNA TGTGCCAGCAGCCAGGAGGACAGGGGGTCGGGAGCTTTCTTT.

This clone was detected a few times. The chain uses TRBV27 and TRBJ1-2; TRBD1 might be the D (6 bases). The CDR3 totals 14 residues. The V and J ends lost 5 bases and 2 bases respectively, with 12 bases between them. From germline, CDR1 is MNHEY and CDR2 SMNVEV (reference sequence). CDR3 amino acids: CASSIQGGNYGYTF. CDR3 DNA: TGTGCCAGCAGTATACAGGGAGGGAACTATGGCTACACCTTC.

By sample fraction, this clone is medium-sized. The chain recombines TRBV4-1 with TRBJ2-2; TRBD1 matches at 9 bases. The V segment lost 2 bases and the J segment 3 bases; nucleotides outside the gene matches: 7. The CDR3 runs to 17 residues. CDR1 is MGHRA, CDR2 YSYEKL, per germline. The CDR3 reads CASSQYGTGRDTGELFF. DNA of the CDR3: TGCGCCAGCAGCCAATACGGGACAGGGAGGGACACCGGGGAGCTGTTTTTT.

The V call is TRBV7-2, the J call TRBJ2-4; no definite D call. This CDR3 is built from 14 residues. Germline assignment: CDR1 SGHTA and CDR2 FQGNSA. Trimming cost V 1 base and J 1 base, with 5 bases left between them. CDR3 DNA: TGTGCCAGCAGCTTAGTGGGGGCCAAAAACATTCAGTACTTC. Translated: CASSLVGAKNIQYF.

V gene TRBV7-2 combines with J gene TRBJ1-1, with D maybe TRBD1 (6 bases). The germline V gene has CDR1 SGHTA and CDR2 FQGNSA. Trimming took 4 bases from V and 5 from J, leaving 11 bases between them. The CDR3 contains 13 residues. CDR3 DNA sequence: TGTGCCAGCAGCTCCAACAGGGTTACTGAAGCTTTCTTT. Protein: CASSSNRVTEAFF.

The J gene is TRBJ2-7, the V gene TRBV2; D is ambiguous. The CDR3 runs 12 residues. V was shortened by 4 bases and J by 2 bases, with 6 bases between the two germline ends. Germline-derived CDR1 and CDR2 are SNHLY and FYNNEI. The CDR3 DNA follows: TGTGCCAGCAGTGGACGGACCTACGAGCAGTACTTC. It translates to CASSGRTYEQYF.

V gene TRBV10-3 combines with J gene TRBJ2-2, with a tentative D call TRBD1 (6 bases). CDR3 length: 13 amino acids. V was cut by 10 bases and J by 1 base, with 10 bases left in between. Germline V lookup: CDR1 ENHRY, CDR2 SYGVKD. CDR3 sequence (DNA): TGTGCCACAACGACAGGGAACACCGGGGAGCTGTTTTTT. This translates into CATTTGNTGELFF.

Only a few counts were recorded for this clone. The V gene is TRBV9, the J gene TRBJ1-5, with a weak D call TRBD1 (5 bases). This CDR3 contains 14 residues. In germline, CDR1 is SGDLS, CDR2 YYNGEE. V was shortened by 2 bases and J by 5 bases, with 11 bases between the two germline ends. In nucleotides, the CDR3 is TGTGCCAGCAGCGTGGGACCGGTGTATCAGCCCCAGCATTTT. Translation: CASSVGPVYQPQHF.

The CDR3 nucleotides read TGTGCCAGCTCACCATTCCCTGCCGAGCAGTACTTC. Translation gives CASSPFPAEQYF. The chain couples TRBV18 to TRBJ2-7; no clear D. The CDR3 totals 12 residues. Trimming removed 2 bases at V and 6 bases at J, with 8 bases between. Germline V gene data show CDR1 as KGHSH and CDR2 as LQKENI.

The chain carries TRBV29-1 and TRBJ2-7; a weak D match, TRBD1 (5 bases). Germline V gene data show CDR1 as SQVTM and CDR2 as ANQGSEA. This CDR3 contains 14 residues. With 1 base removed from V and 1 base from J, the gap between germline ends came to 11 bases. CDR3 region: CSVEAQGGSYEQYF. The CDR3 DNA reads as TGCAGCGTTGAAGCGCAGGGTGGGTCCTACGAGCAGTACTTC.

V and J are TRBV7-2 and TRBJ2-5, with TRBD2 as a possible D gene (5 bases). This CDR3 has 15 residues. V shed 6 bases and J shed 2 bases, with 16 bases lying between them. In germline, CDR1 is SGHTA, CDR2 FQGNSA. CDR3 nucleotides: TGTGCCAGCAGTCCGGACTGGGCACATCAAGAGACCCAGTACTTC. This translates into CASSPDWAHQETQYF. Variable domain in full (rest from reference TRBV7-2 and TRBJ2-5): GAGVSQSPSNKVTEKGKDVELRCDPISGHTALYWYRQSLGQGLEFLIYFQGNSAPDKSGLPSDRFSAERTGGSVSTLTIQRTQQEDSAVYLCASSPDWAHQETQYFGPGTRLLVL.